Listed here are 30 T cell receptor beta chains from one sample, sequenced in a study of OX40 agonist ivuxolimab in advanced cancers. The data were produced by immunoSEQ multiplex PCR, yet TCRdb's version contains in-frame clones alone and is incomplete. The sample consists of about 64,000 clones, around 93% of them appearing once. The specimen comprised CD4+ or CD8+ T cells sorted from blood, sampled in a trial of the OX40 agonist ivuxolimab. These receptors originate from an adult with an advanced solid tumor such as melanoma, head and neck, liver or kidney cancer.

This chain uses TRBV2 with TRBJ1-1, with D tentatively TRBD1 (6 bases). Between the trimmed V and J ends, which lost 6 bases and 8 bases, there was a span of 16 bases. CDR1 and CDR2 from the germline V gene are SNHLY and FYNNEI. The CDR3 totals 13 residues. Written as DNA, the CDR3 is TGTGCCAGCAGCGAACACAGGGACCAGGAAGCTTTCTTT. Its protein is CASSEHRDQEAFF.

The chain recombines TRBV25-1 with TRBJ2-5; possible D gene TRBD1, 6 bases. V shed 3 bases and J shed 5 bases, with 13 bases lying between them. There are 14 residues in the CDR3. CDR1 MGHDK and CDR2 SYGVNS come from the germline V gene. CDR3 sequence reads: CASSDTGPRETQYF. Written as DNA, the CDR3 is TGTGCCAGCAGTGATACAGGGCCGCGGGAGACCCAGTACTTC.

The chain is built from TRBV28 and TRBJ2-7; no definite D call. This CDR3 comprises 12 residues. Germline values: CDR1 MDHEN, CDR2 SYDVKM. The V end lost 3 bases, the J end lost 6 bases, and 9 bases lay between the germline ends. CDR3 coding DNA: TGTGCCAGCAGTTTGGACCTTACCGAGCAGTACTTC. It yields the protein CASSLDLTEQYF.

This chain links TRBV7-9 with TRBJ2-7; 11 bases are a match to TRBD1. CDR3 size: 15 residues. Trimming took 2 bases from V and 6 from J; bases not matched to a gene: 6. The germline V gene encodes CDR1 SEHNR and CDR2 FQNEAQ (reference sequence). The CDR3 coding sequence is TGTGCCAGCAGCTTATCGGGACAGGGGGTTCGCGAGCAGTACTTC. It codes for CASSLSGQGVREQYF.

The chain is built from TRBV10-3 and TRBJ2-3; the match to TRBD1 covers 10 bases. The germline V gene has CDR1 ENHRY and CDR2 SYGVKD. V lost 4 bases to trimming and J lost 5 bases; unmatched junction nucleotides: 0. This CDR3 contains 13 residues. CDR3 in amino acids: CAISGDRGDTQYF. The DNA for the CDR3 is TGTGCCATCAGTGGGGACAGGGGAGATACGCAGTATTTT.

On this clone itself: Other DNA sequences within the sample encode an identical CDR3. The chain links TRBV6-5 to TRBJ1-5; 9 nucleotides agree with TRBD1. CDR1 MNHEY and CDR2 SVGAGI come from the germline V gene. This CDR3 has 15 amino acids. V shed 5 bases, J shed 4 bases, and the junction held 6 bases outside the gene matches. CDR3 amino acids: CASSSAGTGNQPQHF. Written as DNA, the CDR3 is TGTGCCAGCAGTAGTGCCGGGACAGGGAATCAGCCCCAGCATTTT.

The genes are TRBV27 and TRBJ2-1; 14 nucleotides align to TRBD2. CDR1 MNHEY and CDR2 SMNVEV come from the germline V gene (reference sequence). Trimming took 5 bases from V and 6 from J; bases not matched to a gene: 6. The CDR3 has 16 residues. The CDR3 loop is CASSHGTSGSVNEQFF. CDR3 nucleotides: TGTGCCAGCAGTCATGGGACTAGCGGGAGCGTCAATGAGCAGTTCTTC.

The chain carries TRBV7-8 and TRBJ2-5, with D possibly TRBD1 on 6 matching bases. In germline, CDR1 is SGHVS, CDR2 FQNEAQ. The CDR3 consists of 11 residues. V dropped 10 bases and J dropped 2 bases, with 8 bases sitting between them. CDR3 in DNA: TGTGCCACCACAGGGCAAGAGACCCAGTACTTC. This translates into CATTGQETQYF.

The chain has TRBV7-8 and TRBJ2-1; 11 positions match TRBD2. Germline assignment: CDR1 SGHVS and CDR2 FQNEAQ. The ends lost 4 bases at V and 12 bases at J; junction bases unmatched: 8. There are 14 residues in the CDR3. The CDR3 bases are TGTGCCAGCAGCTCAGAGAGTGGACTAGCGGGGCAGTTCTTC. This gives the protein CASSSESGLAGQFF.

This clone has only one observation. CDR3 sequence (DNA): TGTGCCATCAGTCCCCAGGCAGGGGTGTACCAAGAGACCCAGTACTTC. Protein: CAISPQAGVYQETQYF. The rearrangement joins TRBV10-3 to TRBJ2-5, with D maybe TRBD1 (6 bases). The CDR3 is 16 amino acids. CDR1 ENHRY and CDR2 SYGVKD come from the germline V gene. Trimming shortened V by 5 bases and J by 0 bases, and 16 bases separated the two germline ends.

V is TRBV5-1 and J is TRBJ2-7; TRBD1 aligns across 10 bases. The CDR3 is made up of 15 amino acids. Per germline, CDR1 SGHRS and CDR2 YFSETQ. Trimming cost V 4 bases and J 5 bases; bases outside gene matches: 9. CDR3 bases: TGCGCCAGCAGCAGAGGATCCGGGACAGGGGACGAGCAGTACTTC. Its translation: CASSRGSGTGDEQYF. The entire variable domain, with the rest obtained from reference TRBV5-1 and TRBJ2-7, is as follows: KAGVTQTPRYLIKTRGQQVTLSCSPISGHRSVSWYQQTPGQGLQFLFEYFSETQRNKGNFPGRFSGRQFSNSRSEMNVSTLELGDSALYLCASSRGSGTGDEQYFGPGTRLTVT.

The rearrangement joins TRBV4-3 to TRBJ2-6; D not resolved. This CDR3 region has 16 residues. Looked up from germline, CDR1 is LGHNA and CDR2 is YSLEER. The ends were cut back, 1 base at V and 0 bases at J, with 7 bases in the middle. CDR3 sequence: CASSQVGRSGANVLTF. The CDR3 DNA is TGCGCCAGCAGCCAAGTAGGGCGCTCTGGGGCCAACGTCCTGACTTTC.

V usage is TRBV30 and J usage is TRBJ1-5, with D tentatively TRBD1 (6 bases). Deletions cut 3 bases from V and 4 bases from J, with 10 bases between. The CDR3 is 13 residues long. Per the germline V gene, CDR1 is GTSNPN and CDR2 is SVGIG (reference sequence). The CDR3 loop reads CAWSEGGNQPQHF. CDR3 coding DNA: TGTGCCTGGAGCGAGGGGGGAAATCAGCCCCAGCATTTT.

The DNA of the CDR3 is TGTGCCAGCAGTTTCAAATGGGGCACAGATACGCAGTATTTT. It translates to CASSFKWGTDTQYF. This chain uses TRBV27 with TRBJ2-3, with D unclear. V lost 3 bases to trimming and J lost 1 base, with 8 bases between them. The CDR3 is made up of 14 amino acids. Germline values: CDR1 MNHEY, CDR2 SMNVEV (reference sequence).

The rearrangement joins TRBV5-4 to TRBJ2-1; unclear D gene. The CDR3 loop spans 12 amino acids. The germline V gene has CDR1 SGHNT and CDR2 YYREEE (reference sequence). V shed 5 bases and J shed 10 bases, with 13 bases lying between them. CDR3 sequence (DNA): TGTGCCAGCAGTACTGATAGGTTAGAGCAGTTCTTC. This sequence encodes CASSTDRLEQFF.

CDR3 region: CASSLRGILNTEAFF. The CDR3 DNA reads TGTGCCAGCAGCTTACGAGGAATATTAAACACTGAAGCTTTCTTT. The chain carries TRBV13 and TRBJ1-1; D unresolved. V was pared by 2 bases and J by 2 bases, with 12 bases between. This CDR3 spans 15 amino acids. The germline CDR1 and CDR2 sequences are PRHDT and FYEKMQ (reference sequence).

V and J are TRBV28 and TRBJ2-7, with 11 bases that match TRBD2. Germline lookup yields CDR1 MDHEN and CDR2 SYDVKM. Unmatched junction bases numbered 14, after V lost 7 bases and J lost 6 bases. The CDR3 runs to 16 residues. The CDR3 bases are TGTGCCAGCACGACCACCTTTAGCGGGAGGGCCCCCGAGCAGTACTTC. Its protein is CASTTTFSGRAPEQYF.

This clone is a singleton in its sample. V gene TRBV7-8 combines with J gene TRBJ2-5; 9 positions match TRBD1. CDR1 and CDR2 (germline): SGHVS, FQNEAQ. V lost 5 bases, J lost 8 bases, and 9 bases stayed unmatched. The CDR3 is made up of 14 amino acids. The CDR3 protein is CASSQGQGRGTQYF. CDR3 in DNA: TGTGCCAGCAGCCAGGGACAGGGCCGGGGTACCCAGTACTTC.

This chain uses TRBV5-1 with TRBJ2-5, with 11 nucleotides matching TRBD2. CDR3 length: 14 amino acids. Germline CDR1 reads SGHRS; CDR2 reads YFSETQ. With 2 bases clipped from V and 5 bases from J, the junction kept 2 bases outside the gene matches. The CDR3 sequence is CASSFTSGSETQYF. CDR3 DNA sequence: TGCGCCAGCAGCTTTACTAGCGGGAGTGAGACCCAGTACTTC.

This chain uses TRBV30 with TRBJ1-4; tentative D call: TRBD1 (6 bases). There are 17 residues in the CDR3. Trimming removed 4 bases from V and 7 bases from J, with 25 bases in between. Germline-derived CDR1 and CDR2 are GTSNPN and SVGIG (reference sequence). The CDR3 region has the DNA TGTGCCTGGAAGAGGAGAGGGGGGAGGGGAGGTAGTGAAAAACTGTTTTTT. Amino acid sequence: CAWKRRGGRGGSEKLFF. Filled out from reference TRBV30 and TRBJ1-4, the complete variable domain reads SQTIHQWPATLVQPVGSPLSLECTVEGTSNPNLYWYRQAAGRGLQLLFYSVGIGQISSEVPQNLSASRPQDRQFILSSKKLLLSDSGFYLCAWKRRGGRGGSEKLFFGSGTQLSVL.

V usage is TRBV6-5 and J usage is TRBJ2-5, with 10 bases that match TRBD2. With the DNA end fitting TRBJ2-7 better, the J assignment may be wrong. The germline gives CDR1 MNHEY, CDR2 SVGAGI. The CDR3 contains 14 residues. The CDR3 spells CASSRTSGTYEQYF. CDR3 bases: TGTGCCAGCAGCCGGACTAGCGGAACCTACGAGCAGTACTTC.

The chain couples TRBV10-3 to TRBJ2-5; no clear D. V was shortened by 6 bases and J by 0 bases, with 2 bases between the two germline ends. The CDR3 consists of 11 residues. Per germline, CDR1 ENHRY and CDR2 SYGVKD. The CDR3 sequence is CAIRDQETQYF. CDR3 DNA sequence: TGTGCCATCAGGGACCAAGAGACCCAGTACTTC.

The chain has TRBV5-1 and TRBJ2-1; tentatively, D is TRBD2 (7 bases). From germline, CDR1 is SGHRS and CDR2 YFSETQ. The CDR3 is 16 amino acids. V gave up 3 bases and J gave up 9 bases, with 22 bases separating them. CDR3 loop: CASSSTATGGAGEQFF. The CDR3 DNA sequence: TGCGCCAGCAGCTCAACCGCAACTGGGGGGGCAGGTGAGCAGTTCTTC.

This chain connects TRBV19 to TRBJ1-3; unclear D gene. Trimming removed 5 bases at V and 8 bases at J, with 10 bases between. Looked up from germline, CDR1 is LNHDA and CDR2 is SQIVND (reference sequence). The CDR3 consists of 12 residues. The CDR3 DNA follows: TGTGCCAGTAGTTACAGCCTGGACACCATATATTTT. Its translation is CASSYSLDTIYF.

As DNA, the CDR3 is TGTGCCAGCAGCTTACGGACGGGTACAACCTACGAGCAGTACTTC. Protein product: CASSLRTGTTYEQYF. V and J are TRBV11-2 and TRBJ2-7; no definite D call. V lost 2 bases, J lost 2 bases, and 13 bases lay in between. Germline V gene sequence: CDR1 SGHAT, CDR2 FQNNGV. The CDR3 consists of 15 residues. Full variable domain (outside the CDR3, taken from reference TRBV11-2 and TRBJ2-7): EAGVAQSPRYKIIEKRQSVAFWCNPISGHATLYWYQQILGQGPKLLIQFQNNGVVDDSQLPKDRFSAERLKGVDSTLKIQPAKLEDSAVYLCASSLRTGTTYEQYFGPGTRLTVT.

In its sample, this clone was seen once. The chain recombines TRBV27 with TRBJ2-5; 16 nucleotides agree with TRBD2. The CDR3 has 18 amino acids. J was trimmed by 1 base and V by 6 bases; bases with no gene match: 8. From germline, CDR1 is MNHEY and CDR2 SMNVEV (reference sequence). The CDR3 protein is CASRSTGTSGRVQETQYF. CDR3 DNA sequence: TGTGCCAGCAGATCAACCGGGACTAGCGGGAGGGTCCAAGAGACCCAGTACTTC.

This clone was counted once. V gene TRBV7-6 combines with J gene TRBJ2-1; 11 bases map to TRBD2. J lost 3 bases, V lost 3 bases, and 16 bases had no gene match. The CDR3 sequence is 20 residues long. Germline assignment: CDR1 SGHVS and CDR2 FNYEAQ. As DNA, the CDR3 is TGTGCCAGCAGCTTGCTGCCGGGACTAGCGGTCCTCCGAGGCTACAATGAGCAGTTCTTC. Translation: CASSLLPGLAVLRGYNEQFF.

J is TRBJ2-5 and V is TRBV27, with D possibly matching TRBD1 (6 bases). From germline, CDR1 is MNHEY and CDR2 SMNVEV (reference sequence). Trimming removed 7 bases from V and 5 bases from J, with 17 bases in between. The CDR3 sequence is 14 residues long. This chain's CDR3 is CASNNGGSWETQYF. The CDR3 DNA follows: TGTGCCAGCAATAATGGGGGCTCGTGGGAGACCCAGTACTTC.

The CDR3: CAISNGRGQGANQPQHF. The CDR3, as DNA: TGTGCCATCAGTAATGGACGAGGACAGGGGGCCAATCAGCCCCAGCATTTT. The V gene is TRBV10-3, the J gene TRBJ1-5; 11 positions match TRBD1. Trimming removed 5 bases from V and 3 bases from J; junction bases left unmatched: 9. The CDR3 runs to 17 residues. Germline values: CDR1 ENHRY, CDR2 SYGVKD.

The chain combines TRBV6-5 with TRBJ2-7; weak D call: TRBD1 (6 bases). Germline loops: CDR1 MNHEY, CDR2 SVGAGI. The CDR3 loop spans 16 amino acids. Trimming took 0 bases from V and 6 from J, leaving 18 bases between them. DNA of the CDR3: TGTGCCAGCAGTTACTCTCCAGGGGCGAGCGTTGGCGAGCAGTACTTC. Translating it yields CASSYSPGASVGEQYF.